The 11 T cell receptor beta chains presented below share a single source sample, sequenced in a study of CD8+ T cells in alopecia areata. It was cDNA, reverse transcribed from extracted RNA, that served as the sequencing template. TCRdb keeps only in-frame clones here, not all; method: immunoSEQ multiplex PCR. The data show roughly 250,000 clones, 67% seen once. The source was CD4+ T cells sorted from blood, collected at week 0. All receptors come from a human donor with alopecia areata.

The chain joins TRBV29-1 to TRBJ1-4; 9 bases fit TRBD1. CDR3 length: 13 residues. J lost 8 bases, V lost 3 bases, and 4 bases had no gene match. In germline, CDR1 is SQVTM, CDR2 ANQGSEA. The CDR3: CSVDETGGEKLFF. The CDR3 nucleotides are TGCAGCGTTGATGAGACAGGGGGAGAAAAACTGTTTTTT.

The chain combines TRBV7-2 with TRBJ2-1; D is unclear. V shed 1 base and J shed 6 bases, with 7 bases lying between them. The CDR3 consists of 13 residues. Germline V gene data show CDR1 as SGHTA and CDR2 as FQGNSA. The CDR3 DNA reads as TGTGCCAGCAGCTTAGAGCCCATCAATGAGCAGTTCTTC. Translated, it gives CASSLEPINEQFF.

This clone appeared a few times. The rearrangement links TRBV29-1 to TRBJ2-7; no definite D call. In germline, CDR1 is SQVTM, CDR2 ANQGSEA. The CDR3 length is 11 residues. Deletions cut 6 bases from V and 1 base from J, with 7 bases between. The CDR3 nucleotides read TGCAGCGTCCGCCTGTCCTACGAGCAGTACTTC. Amino acid sequence: CSVRLSYEQYF.

DNA for the CDR3: TGTGCCAGCAGCGCCTGGGGACAGGGGAGCACAGATACGCAGTATTTT. Amino acid sequence: CASSAWGQGSTDTQYF. The gene calls are TRBV7-9 and TRBJ2-3, with 10 bases aligning to TRBD1. V lost 5 bases and J lost 0; bases outside the gene matches: 5. The CDR3 extends over 16 amino acids. CDR1 is SEHNR, CDR2 FQNEAQ, per germline (reference sequence).

The chain combines TRBV7-8 with TRBJ2-5; D is tentatively TRBD1 or TRBD2 (5 bases each). The CDR3 extends over 13 amino acids. The germline V gene encodes CDR1 SGHVS and CDR2 FQNEAQ. Trimming removed 2 bases at V and 3 bases at J, with 7 bases between. As DNA, the CDR3 is TGTGCCAGCAGCTTAAGGGACGAAGAGACCCAGTACTTC. Encoded protein: CASSLRDEETQYF.

This clone was seen a few times. The rearrangement uses TRBV29-1 and TRBJ1-4, with TRBD1 matching 7 bases. This CDR3 is built from 14 residues. Per germline, CDR1 SQVTM and CDR2 ANQGSEA. V shed 4 bases, J shed 8 bases, and the junction held 10 bases outside the gene matches. CDR3 residues: CSVGSGGIGEKLFF. The CDR3 nucleotides read TGCAGCGTTGGGTCAGGGGGAATCGGCGAAAAACTGTTTTTT.

This chain links TRBV10-3 with TRBJ2-1, with TRBD1 as a possible D gene (6 bases). V was trimmed by 8 bases and J by 9 bases, leaving 23 bases between them. The germline gives CDR1 ENHRY, CDR2 SYGVKD. This CDR3 is built from 15 residues. The CDR3 sequence is CAIAPQGSGASEQFF. CDR3 coding DNA: TGTGCCATCGCCCCTCAGGGGTCCGGCGCCAGTGAGCAGTTCTTC.

The rearrangement joins TRBV5-4 to TRBJ1-1; D perhaps matches TRBD1 (5 bases). Trimming removed 0 bases from V and 3 bases from J, with 12 bases in between. Germline lookup yields CDR1 SGHNT and CDR2 YYREEE (reference sequence). This CDR3 comprises 15 residues. CDR3 protein: CASSLVSGGYTEAFF. CDR3 coding DNA: TGTGCCAGCAGCTTGGTTAGCGGGGGGTACACTGAAGCTTTCTTT.

The chain joins TRBV30 to TRBJ2-7; 9 bases agree with TRBD1. Germline V gene sequence: CDR1 GTSNPN, CDR2 SVGIG (reference sequence). CDR3 length equals 14 residues. V shed 1 base, J shed 6 bases, and the junction held 7 bases outside the gene matches. Here the CDR3 reads CAWSAGTGLSEQYF. Here the CDR3 DNA reads TGTGCCTGGAGTGCCGGGACAGGGCTTAGCGAGCAGTACTTC.

The V call is TRBV27, the J call TRBJ2-1, with D perhaps TRBD2 (7 bases). The V gene's germline CDR1 is MNHEY and CDR2 SMNVEV (reference sequence). There are 16 residues in the CDR3. Trimming took 4 bases from V and 7 from J, leaving 20 bases between them. The CDR3 nucleotides read TGTGCCAGCAGTTGGTGGGGGGGCGGGTTATCGAATGAGCAGTTCTTC. Its translation: CASSWWGGGLSNEQFF.

The chain combines TRBV6-5 with TRBJ2-6; D ambiguous. V gave up 2 bases and J gave up 4 bases, with 6 bases separating them. The CDR3 length is 14 residues. Per the germline V gene, CDR1 is MNHEY and CDR2 is SVGAGI. CDR3 coding DNA: TGTGCCAGCAGTTACCAGTCAGGGGCCAACGTCCTGACTTTC. Translating it yields CASSYQSGANVLTF.